Presented here are 3 T cell receptor beta chains from one specimen sequenced in a study of T cells in localized non-small cell lung cancer. Data came from immunoSEQ multiplex PCR; TCRdb stores just in-frame clones and leaves some out. The sample includes more than 45,000 clones, about 86% seen only once; the top ten take 2% to 3%. Here the sequenced sample was PBMCs, taken before any cancer treatment. The receptors stem from a man between 40 and 75 years old with stage II lung adenocarcinoma.

The chain is built from TRBV6-1 and TRBJ2-7; TRBD1 is a possible D gene (5 bases). Germline CDR1 reads MNHNS; CDR2 reads SASEGT. V lost 4 bases and J lost 3, with 13 bases in between. This CDR3 has 14 amino acids. CDR3: CASSAIQGFYEQYV. The CDR3 DNA follows: TGTGCCAGCAGTGCCATCCAGGGTTTCTACGAGCAGTACGTC.

The V and J genes are TRBV19 and TRBJ1-5, with TRBD1 as a possible D gene (5 bases). V dropped 7 bases and J dropped 6 bases, with 13 bases sitting between them. The CDR3 length is 13 residues. The germline CDR1 and CDR2 sequences are LNHDA and SQIVND (reference sequence). This chain's CDR3 is CASNYGAGQPQHF. CDR3 nucleotides: TGTGCCAGTAATTACGGGGCCGGTCAGCCCCAGCATTTT.

The genes are TRBV5-4 and TRBJ1-6; 7 positions agree with TRBD1. Germline V lookup: CDR1 SGHNT, CDR2 YYREEE (reference sequence). The CDR3 covers 15 residues. V lost 2 bases, J lost 6 bases, and 5 bases stayed unmatched. CDR3 nucleotide sequence: TGTGCCAGCAGCTTCAACAGGGGCGGTAATTCACCCCTCCACTTT. Encoded protein: CASSFNRGGNSPLHF.